The 23 T cell receptor beta chains below were found in one sample sequenced in a study of blood T cell repertoires in COVID-19. Assay used: immunoSEQ multiplex PCR; TCRdb lists only in-frame clones, some missing. Of roughly 170,000 clones listed, 65% to 85% were seen once; the top ten hold around 5.3%. Sequencing was performed on PBMCs or T cells enriched from blood (not recorded which). Source of these receptors: a woman in her thirties or forties with acute COVID-19.

CDR3 nucleotides: TGTGCCAGCAGCCGACTCTTTGGCGGGCTCGATAGCGGCTACAATGAGCAGTTCTTC. Translated: CASSRLFGGLDSGYNEQFF. The rearrangement uses TRBV3-1 (or the pseudogene TRBV3-2) and TRBJ2-1; weak D call: TRBD2 (6 bases). The V gene lost 4 bases and the J gene lost 3 bases, with 25 bases spanning the gap. The germline gives CDR1 LGHDT, CDR2 YNNKEL (reference sequence). There are 19 residues in the CDR3.

The chain employs TRBV3-1 (or the pseudogene TRBV3-2) and TRBJ2-5; possible D gene TRBD1, 5 bases. CDR3 length: 16 amino acids. CDR1 is LGHDT, CDR2 YNNKEL, per germline (reference sequence). Trimming shortened V by 1 base and J by 2 bases, and 14 bases separated the two germline ends. CDR3 residues: CASSQGVRGAQETQYF. The CDR3 nucleotides are TGTGCCAGCAGCCAAGGGGTAAGGGGTGCTCAAGAGACCCAGTACTTC.

The V call is TRBV7-9, the J call TRBJ1-2; D might be TRBD1 (6 bases). This CDR3 is 13 amino acids long. Trimming took 1 base from V and 8 from J, leaving 11 bases between them. Germline lookup yields CDR1 SEHNR and CDR2 FQNEAQ (reference sequence). Written as DNA, the CDR3 is TGTGCCAGCAGCTTAGAGGGGGTTGACGGCTACACCTTC. It yields the protein CASSLEGVDGYTF.

The chain couples TRBV19 to TRBJ1-5; the D gene is possibly TRBD1 (5 bases). The CDR3 is 19 amino acids. Trimming took 0 bases from V and 2 from J, leaving 20 bases between them. Germline-derived CDR1 and CDR2 are LNHDA and SQIVND (reference sequence). CDR3 nucleotides: TGTGCCAGTAGTATAGATCTATTGCAGGGTGATATTCGCAATCAGCCCCAGCATTTT. The encoded protein is CASSIDLLQGDIRNQPQHF.

This clone occurred a few times. V is TRBV7-8 and J is TRBJ2-3; 9 bases are shared with TRBD2. J gave up 0 bases and V 2 bases, and 0 bases lay outside the gene matches. Germline V gene lookup returns CDR1 SGHVS and CDR2 FQNEAQ. The CDR3 is 15 residues long. CDR3 DNA: TGTGCCAGCAGCTTACTAGCGGGGAGCACAGATACGCAGTATTTT. This translates into CASSLLAGSTDTQYF.

The V call is TRBV4-1, the J call TRBJ2-5; 13 bases fit TRBD2. The CDR3 length is 17 residues. Germline V gene data show CDR1 as MGHRA and CDR2 as YSYEKL. V lost 0 bases and J lost 4; bases outside the gene matches: 5. CDR3 in amino acids: CASSQDQTSGRTETQYF. Here the CDR3 DNA reads TGCGCCAGCAGCCAAGATCAGACTAGCGGGAGGACAGAGACCCAGTACTTC.

The V call is TRBV24-1, the J call TRBJ2-1, with TRBD2 matching 9 bases. The germline V gene has CDR1 KGHDR and CDR2 SFDVKD. The CDR3 loop spans 14 amino acids. V was clipped by 12 bases and J by 5 bases; unmatched bases: 10. CDR3 sequence reads: CAVGLGLANNEQFF. The CDR3 nucleotides are TGTGCCGTGGGTCTCGGACTAGCGAACAATGAGCAGTTCTTC.

The chain joins TRBV7-8 to TRBJ2-3; 9 nucleotides line up with TRBD2. With V trimmed by 0 bases and J by 2 bases, 3 bases remained unmatched. The germline V gene has CDR1 SGHVS and CDR2 FQNEAQ. The CDR3 runs 16 residues. The CDR3 sequence is CASSLARTSVTDTQYF. The DNA for the CDR3 is TGTGCCAGCAGCTTAGCGAGGACTAGCGTCACAGATACGCAGTATTTT.

The chain has TRBV30 and TRBJ2-1; D remains unclear. The V and J ends lost 1 base and 5 bases respectively, with 3 bases between them. CDR3 length: 11 residues. Per germline, CDR1 GTSNPN and CDR2 SVGIG (reference sequence). The CDR3 loop reads CAWSADNEQFF. The CDR3 DNA reads as TGTGCCTGGAGTGCCGACAATGAGCAGTTCTTC.

The chain carries TRBV7-3 and TRBJ2-3; D call uncertain. V was cut by 5 bases and J by 1 base, with 10 bases left in between. Germline lookup yields CDR1 SGHTA and CDR2 FQGTGA. The CDR3 extends over 14 amino acids. The CDR3 sequence is CASSPDRGTDTQYF. The CDR3 DNA reads TGTGCCAGCAGCCCGGATCGGGGCACAGATACGCAGTATTTT.

This sequence joins TRBV12-3 or TRBV12-4 and TRBJ1-2, with D unresolved. V was cut by 1 base and J by 7 bases, with 10 bases left in between. The CDR3 consists of 13 residues. The CDR3 loop reads CASSLVLLSGYTF. In DNA form, the CDR3 reads TGTGCCAGCAGTTTAGTCCTCTTGAGTGGCTACACCTTC.

V usage is TRBV5-6 and J usage is TRBJ1-1; TRBD1 is a possible D gene (5 bases). V was trimmed by 7 bases and J by 4 bases, leaving 17 bases between them. Germline V gene lookup returns CDR1 SGHDT and CDR2 YYEEEE. CDR3 length equals 14 residues. The CDR3 is CASAPRVRGTEAFF. The DNA for the CDR3 is TGTGCCAGCGCCCCCAGGGTGCGAGGCACTGAAGCTTTCTTT.

The gene calls are TRBV2 and TRBJ1-5; D not resolved. Germline values: CDR1 SNHLY, CDR2 FYNNEI. CDR3 size: 14 residues. The V end was cut by 4 bases, the J end by 4 bases, with 11 bases between. CDR3 in amino acids: CASSAGIRNQPQHF. Here the CDR3 DNA reads TGTGCCAGCAGTGCGGGGATACGTAATCAGCCCCAGCATTTT.

The CDR3: CASSADPMGAGNTIYF. CDR3 sequence (DNA): TGTGCCAGCAGCGCCGACCCCATGGGAGCTGGAAACACCATATATTTT. This rearrangement joins TRBV7-8 to TRBJ1-3, with no clear D. Germline lookup yields CDR1 SGHVS and CDR2 FQNEAQ. The CDR3 spans 16 residues. V lost 5 bases, J lost 2 bases, and 16 bases lay in between.

V gene TRBV9 combines with J gene TRBJ2-1, with 7 bases lining up with TRBD2. The CDR3 consists of 14 residues. The germline gives CDR1 SGDLS, CDR2 YYNGEE. The V gene end was trimmed by 5 bases and the J gene end by 8 bases; junction bases not matched to a gene: 10. CDR3 bases: TGTGCCAGCAGTGCCTTGGGGGGGAGGGATGAGCAGTTCTTC. It translates to CASSALGGRDEQFF. The full variable domain, with the rest looked up from reference TRBV9 and TRBJ2-1, is DSGVTQTPKHLITATGQRVTLRCSPRSGDLSVYWYQQSLDQGLQFLIQYYNGEERAKGNILERFSAQQFPDLHSELNLSSLELGDSALYFCASSALGGRDEQFFGPGTRLTVL.

This rearrangement joins TRBV2 to TRBJ1-4; D may be TRBD1 (5 bases). Germline CDR1 and CDR2: SNHLY and FYNNEI. The CDR3 covers 17 residues. The V end was cut by 5 bases, the J end by 5 bases, with 21 bases between. The CDR3 DNA follows: TGTGCCAGCAGTCTCTCGTCAGAGTGGGGGGACAATGAAAAACTGTTTTTT. This translates into CASSLSSEWGDNEKLFF.

The CDR3 here is CAWTRTSGRALGTDTQYF. The CDR3 bases are TGTGCCTGGACAAGGACTAGCGGGAGGGCCCTGGGCACAGATACGCAGTATTTT. The chain combines TRBV30 with TRBJ2-3; TRBD2 aligns across 15 bases. In germline, CDR1 is GTSNPN, CDR2 SVGIG (reference sequence). Losses at the gene ends were 4 bases for V and 1 base for J; bases not matched to a gene: 9. The CDR3 is 18 residues long.

V is TRBV4-2 and J is TRBJ2-1, with TRBD2 identical over 12 bases. The CDR3 runs 16 residues. The germline CDR1 and CDR2 sequences are LGHNA and YNFKEQ. The ends lost 5 bases at V and 6 bases at J; junction bases unmatched: 8. CDR3 DNA sequence: TGTGCCAGCAGCGATCCTACTAGCGGGAGGATCAATGAGCAGTTCTTC. It specifies CASSDPTSGRINEQFF.

The chain has TRBV4-1 and TRBJ2-3, with D perhaps matching TRBD2 (6 bases). V was shortened by 2 bases and J by 1 base, with 22 bases between the two germline ends. Germline lookup yields CDR1 MGHRA and CDR2 YSYEKL. The CDR3 loop spans 19 amino acids. CDR3 region: CASSQRAGSILMGTDTQYF. The DNA of the CDR3 is TGCGCCAGCAGCCAAAGGGCCGGGAGCATCTTGATGGGCACAGATACGCAGTATTTT.

The CDR3 DNA reads as TGTGCCAGCAGCTGGGGGACAGGGGCCACAGATACGCAGTATTTT. This gives the protein CASSWGTGATDTQYF. The chain joins TRBV11-2 to TRBJ2-3, with 10 bases that match TRBD1. Germline V lookup: CDR1 SGHAT, CDR2 FQNNGV. The length of the CDR3 is 15 residues. The ends lost 4 bases at V and 2 bases at J; junction bases unmatched: 3.

This clone was recorded once. The chain carries TRBV11-1 and TRBJ1-1; no firm D call. The CDR3 spans 14 residues. V was shortened by 2 bases and J by 2 bases, with 9 bases between the two germline ends. The germline CDR1 and CDR2 sequences are SGHAT and FQDESV (reference sequence). Here the CDR3 reads CASSLLLRNTEAFF. DNA of the CDR3: TGTGCCAGCAGCTTACTGCTCAGAAACACTGAAGCTTTCTTT.

This sequence joins TRBV19 and TRBJ1-3; TRBD1 agrees at 8 bases. Germline CDR1 and CDR2: LNHDA and SQIVND (reference sequence). The trim removed 3 bases at V and 0 bases at J, leaving 4 bases unmatched. This CDR3 has 16 residues. For the CDR3, the DNA is TGTGCCAGTAGTATTACAGGGGGTTACTCTGGAAACACCATATATTTT. It translates to CASSITGGYSGNTIYF.

This clone was counted a single time. This sequence joins TRBV2 and TRBJ2-7; a possible D gene is TRBD2 (6 bases). Per germline, CDR1 SNHLY and CDR2 FYNNEI. V lost 4 bases and J 3 bases, leaving 7 bases between the germline ends. This CDR3 spans 12 amino acids. This CDR3 reads CASSGSGYEQYV. Written as DNA, the CDR3 is TGTGCCAGCAGTGGTAGCGGCTACGAGCAGTACGTC.